This entry concerns a single TCR beta chain. This entry comes from a study of T cell responses to AZD1222 COVID-19 vaccine. CDR1 and CDR2 (germline): LNHDA, SQIVND (reference sequence). The CDR3 has 15 amino acids. The V end was cut by 6 bases, the J end by 4 bases, with 18 bases between. Assay used: immunoSEQ multiplex PCR; TCRdb lists only in-frame clones, some missing. The sample lists 140,000 or so clones; 75% to 95% were seen once. The chain joins TRBV19 to TRBJ1-2, with a weak D call TRBD1 (6 bases). The receptor's source is an adult who received the MenACWY meningococcal vaccine as a control. Sequences were derived from peripheral blood, sampled 28 days after the second dose of the MenACWY control vaccine. In nucleotides, the CDR3 is TGTGCCAGTAGCGTAGGAGGGCAGGGGTTCTATGGCTACACCTTC. It yields the protein CASSVGGQGFYGYTF.